The 22 T cell receptor beta chains below all came from one sample that was sequenced in a study of blood T cells in healthy people across ages. The second PCR ran about 7 to 12 cycles with a sample-barcoded 5' primer and J-beta primers. TCRdb recomputed calls from the 5' RACE reads with MiXCR, one row per CDR3 protein. This table holds 1.5 million to 2 million distinct CDR3 sequences, about 35% found once. The sequencing input was blood. These TCRs come from a woman in her 30s in good health.

The chain is built from TRBV5-1 and TRBJ2-7, with 8 bases identical to TRBD2. The CDR3 contains 16 residues. Germline loops: CDR1 SGHRS, CDR2 YFSETQ. After removal of 3 bases from V and 6 bases from J, the junction contained 14 bases not matched to a gene. The CDR3 DNA sequence: TGCGCCAGCAGCTCTCACCCCAGCGGGAGTAGCTTCGAGCAGTACTTC. Its translation: CASSSHPSGSSFEQYF.

The gene calls are TRBV4-1 and TRBJ2-3, with 8 bases lining up with TRBD2. With 2 bases clipped from V and 6 bases from J, the junction kept 7 bases outside the gene matches. This CDR3 comprises 15 residues. Germline V gene sequence: CDR1 MGHRA, CDR2 YSYEKL. The CDR3 is CASSQSGGAVDTQYF. In DNA form, the CDR3 reads TGCGCCAGCAGCCAATCCGGGGGGGCCGTCGATACGCAGTATTTT.

The J gene is TRBJ2-7, the V gene TRBV5-6, with 13 bases that match TRBD2. The CDR3 loop spans 16 amino acids. V lost 4 bases and J lost 0; bases outside the gene matches: 4. From germline, CDR1 is SGHDT and CDR2 YYEEEE. The CDR3 coding sequence is TGTGCCAGCAGCGGGGGGACTAGCGGGATCTCCTACGAGCAGTACTTC. Its translation is CASSGGTSGISYEQYF. Drawing the rest from reference TRBV5-6 and TRBJ2-7, the complete variable domain is DAGVTQSPTHLIKTRGQQVTLRCSPKSGHDTVSWYQQALGQGPQFIFQYYEEEERQRGNFPDRFSGHQFPNYSSELNVNALLLGDSALYLCASSGGTSGISYEQYFGPGTRLTVT.

This clonotype came up a few times. The V gene is TRBV28, the J gene TRBJ1-1; D is unclear. This CDR3 has 14 residues. With 8 bases removed from V and 0 bases from J, the gap between germline ends came to 13 bases. Germline V CDR1 and CDR2: MDHEN, SYDVKM. For the CDR3, the DNA is TGTGCCAGCGGACTCCCCGGGATGAACACTGAAGCTTTCTTT. Amino acids: CASGLPGMNTEAFF.

V gene TRBV11-2 combines with J gene TRBJ1-2, with a possible D match to TRBD1 (5 bases). CDR3 size: 13 residues. Trimming took 1 base from V and 8 from J, leaving 11 bases between them. The germline gives CDR1 SGHAT, CDR2 FQNNGV. The CDR3 spells CASSLVRDTGYTF. The DNA of the CDR3 is TGTGCCAGCAGCTTAGTCAGGGATACAGGCTACACCTTC.

This clonotype came up many times. The chain combines TRBV29-1 with TRBJ2-7, with TRBD2 matching 9 bases. V shed 3 bases, J shed 0 bases, and the junction held 3 bases outside the gene matches. The CDR3 loop spans 14 amino acids. Germline assignment: CDR1 SQVTM and CDR2 ANQGSEA. This CDR3 is CSVEFSGSSYEQYF. CDR3 coding DNA: TGCAGCGTTGAGTTTAGCGGGAGCTCCTACGAGCAGTACTTC.

The V call is TRBV5-1, the J call TRBJ1-2, with a possible D match to TRBD1 (5 bases). Germline V gene sequence: CDR1 SGHRS, CDR2 YFSETQ. Trimming left V 2 bases short and J 4 bases short, with 15 bases between. The CDR3 extends over 15 amino acids. CDR3 region: CASSLGQGSRYGYTF. CDR3 DNA sequence: TGCGCCAGCAGCTTAGGCCAGGGATCGCGCTATGGCTACACCTTC.

The gene calls are TRBV29-1 and TRBJ1-5; possible D gene TRBD1, 6 bases. This CDR3 spans 11 amino acids. Germline V gene data show CDR1 as SQVTM and CDR2 as ANQGSEA. The ends were cut back, 4 bases at V and 9 bases at J, with 10 bases in the middle. The CDR3: CSVGVQGPQHF. The CDR3 DNA sequence: TGCAGCGTTGGCGTACAGGGGCCCCAGCATTTT.

This clonotype was counted only a few times. This chain connects TRBV30 to TRBJ2-7; TRBD1 might be the D (6 bases). Per the germline V gene, CDR1 is GTSNPN and CDR2 is SVGIG (reference sequence). The CDR3 sequence is 13 residues long. Trimming left V 0 bases short and J 5 bases short, with 11 bases between. CDR3 nucleotides: TGTGCCTGGAGTGTGGGGGCAGGGGACGAGCAGTACTTC. Its translation: CAWSVGAGDEQYF. Full variable domain (outside the CDR3, taken from reference TRBV30 and TRBJ2-7): SQTIHQWPATLVQPVGSPLSLECTVEGTSNPNLYWYRQAAGRGLQLLFYSVGIGQISSEVPQNLSASRPQDRQFILSSKKLLLSDSGFYLCAWSVGAGDEQYFGPGTRLTVT.

This chain connects TRBV5-1 to TRBJ2-7; 7 bases agree with TRBD1. Unmatched junction bases numbered 7, after V lost 3 bases and J lost 7 bases. CDR1 and CDR2 (germline): SGHRS, YFSETQ. The CDR3 extends over 13 amino acids. The chain's CDR3 is CASSSTLQGEQYF. The CDR3 DNA reads as TGCGCCAGCAGCTCTACTCTACAGGGGGAGCAGTACTTC.

There are a few counts of this clonotype. The chain joins TRBV6-5 to TRBJ1-1, with D maybe TRBD1 (6 bases). Trimming took 5 bases from V and 6 from J, leaving 19 bases between them. Germline CDR1 and CDR2: MNHEY and SVGAGI. This CDR3 region has 15 residues. CDR3 nucleotide sequence: TGTGCCAGCAGTCGCCCAGGGGCGAGGATCGCTGAAGCTTTCTTT. Translated, it gives CASSRPGARIAEAFF.

The rearrangement links TRBV4-1 to TRBJ2-3; 7 bases line up with TRBD1. The CDR3 has 18 residues. V shed 4 bases and J 0 bases; nucleotides not matched to a gene: 13. In germline, CDR1 is MGHRA, CDR2 YSYEKL. CDR3 in amino acids: CASSPRLSRGSSTDTQYF. CDR3 nucleotides: TGCGCCAGCAGCCCCCGCCTCAGCAGGGGGTCTAGCACAGATACGCAGTATTTT.

The chain uses TRBV20-1 and TRBJ2-1; unclear D gene. CDR1 and CDR2 from the germline V gene are DFQATT and SNEGSKA (reference sequence). With 6 bases removed from V and 8 bases from J, the gap between germline ends came to 11 bases. The CDR3 consists of 11 residues. This CDR3 is CSAPRRDEQFF. The DNA of the CDR3 is TGCAGTGCCCCCCGAAGGGATGAGCAGTTCTTC.

This chain's CDR3 is CSAPGLASYEQYF. CDR3 nucleotides: TGCAGTGCTCCGGGACTAGCGTCTTACGAGCAGTACTTC. The rearrangement joins TRBV20-1 to TRBJ2-5; 10 bases map to TRBD2. The J call may be faulty, since TRBJ2-7 better matches the DNA end. The CDR3 runs to 13 residues. In germline, CDR1 is DFQATT, CDR2 SNEGSKA (reference sequence).

In the case of this clonotype: The junction differs from germline at one of its ends, possibly a read error. The rearrangement links TRBV5-6 to TRBJ2-2; either TRBD1 or TRBD2 may supply D (5 bases each). The CDR3 consists of 16 residues. Germline V CDR1 and CDR2: SGHDT, YYEEEE. The CDR3 DNA follows: TGTGTCAGCAGCTCCGTAGTGGGGGTCAACACCGGGGAGCTGTTTTTT. Protein: CVSSSVVGVNTGELFF.

The rearrangement links TRBV7-2 to TRBJ1-2, with a weak D call TRBD1 (5 bases). In germline, CDR1 is SGHTA, CDR2 FQGNSA. Trimming took 4 bases from V and 6 from J, leaving 18 bases between them. The CDR3 has 15 residues. The CDR3 region is CASSYQGGGRDGYTF. CDR3 sequence (DNA): TGTGCCAGCAGCTACCAAGGTGGGGGAAGGGATGGCTACACCTTC.

The chain recombines TRBV7-2 with TRBJ2-1; 7 bases map to TRBD2. Germline CDR1 SGHTA, CDR2 FQGNSA. V was pared by 5 bases and J by 6 bases, with 16 bases of the junction left unmatched. The CDR3 loop spans 17 amino acids. CDR3 sequence (DNA): TGTGCCAGCAGCCTATACTGGCTAGCGGAGAGTTCCAATGAGCAGTTCTTC. This codes for CASSLYWLAESSNEQFF.

This clonotype was observed a few times. This CDR3 is CSVEAGGREDEQYF. The DNA for the CDR3 is TGCAGCGTTGAAGCAGGAGGGAGGGAGGACGAGCAGTACTTC. The chain uses TRBV29-1 and TRBJ2-7; 7 nucleotides line up with TRBD2. The CDR3 is made up of 14 amino acids. The germline V gene encodes CDR1 SQVTM and CDR2 ANQGSEA. V lost 1 base, J lost 5 bases, and 8 bases stayed unmatched.

V and J are TRBV27 and TRBJ2-6; D is unresolved. V lost 2 bases and J lost 2, with 10 bases in between. The CDR3 totals 16 residues. Per germline, CDR1 MNHEY and CDR2 SMNVEV (reference sequence). The CDR3 region is CASSLRFRAGANVLTF. Here the CDR3 DNA reads TGTGCCAGCAGTTTAAGGTTCCGAGCTGGGGCCAACGTCCTGACTTTC.

This clonotype was observed a few times. The chain has TRBV10-3 and TRBJ2-1; 11 bases agree with TRBD2. Germline CDR1 is ENHRY and CDR2 is SYGVKD. The CDR3 is 15 residues long. The J segment lost 5 bases and the V segment lost 5 bases, leaving 5 bases of the junction unmatched. The CDR3 sequence is CAISFSGGADNEQFF. The CDR3 coding sequence is TGTGCCATCAGTTTTAGCGGGGGGGCCGACAATGAGCAGTTCTTC.

Regarding this clonotype: The junction departs from the called germline gene at one end, perhaps through a read error. The V and J genes are TRBV10-3 and TRBJ2-3; 10 bases fit TRBD2. The CDR3 runs 16 residues. Germline V gene data show CDR1 as ENHRY and CDR2 as SYGVKD. CDR3: CAIGESTSGSTDTQYF. For the CDR3, the DNA is TGTGCCATCGGTGAGTCGACTAGCGGGAGCACAGATACGCAGTATTTT.

The rearrangement links TRBV7-9 to TRBJ2-7, with D unclear. Trimming left V 5 bases short and J 5 bases short, with 16 bases between. The CDR3 has 14 residues. The germline V gene encodes CDR1 SEHNR and CDR2 FQNEAQ (reference sequence). The CDR3 sequence: CASSPISTPHEQYF. CDR3 coding DNA: TGTGCCAGCAGCCCAATCTCGACACCCCACGAGCAGTACTTC. Together with reference TRBV7-9 and TRBJ2-7, the CDR3 gives the full variable domain: DTGVSQNPRHKITKRGQNVTFRCDPISEHNRLYWYRQTLGQGPEFLTYFQNEAQLEKSRLLSDRFSAERPKGSFSTLEIQRTEQGDSAMYLCASSPISTPHEQYFGPGTRLTVT.